This record covers a single T cell receptor beta chain. What it binds is not known. Sequencing used immunoSEQ multiplex PCR; TCRdb keeps in-frame clones, though not all of them. Of several thousand clones listed, roughly 72% are singletons. The sample is drawn from a study of high-grade serous ovarian cancer treatment subgroups. Germline lookup yields CDR1 LNHDA and CDR2 SQIVND (reference sequence). This CDR3 spans 12 amino acids. Trimming shortened V by 3 bases and J by 10 bases, and 10 bases separated the two germline ends. General study findings and limits: Repertoire analysis covered CDR3 alone, not CDR1 or CDR2. Same-patient tumor repertoires overlapped at about 0.11 to 0.8; different patients barely overlapped. TCR clonal relatedness correlated positively with neoantigen level.

Tumor tissue was taken before any definitive surgery or chemotherapy was given. This TCR came from a human donor with high-grade serous ovarian cancer. J is TRBJ2-1 and V is TRBV19; D may be TRBD2 (5 bases). Sequenced input: tumor tissue. In DNA form, the CDR3 reads TGTGCCAGTAGTATGGAACTAGGGGAGCAGTTCTTC. Its translation: CASSMELGEQFF.